This T cell receptor beta chain is from a study of post-analysis software for immune sequencing data (dated by TCRdb to between 2014 and 2017). About the study as a whole: The recorded disease courses included relapsing-remitting, secondary progressive and progressive-relapsing multiple sclerosis, and some patients had no subtype annotation. The multiple sclerosis patient repertoires were compared with roughly twelve previously published healthy control repertoires from donors aged 6 to 25 years. A subset of samples was prepared in parallel using single-end sample barcoding, then pooled and co-amplified after Illumina adapter ligation. What the work shows at the level of the full study, not this receptor alone: The multiple sclerosis patient group was slightly younger than the control group. When samples were clustered directly using the F measure, samples prepared in the same batch co-clustered strongly, which prompted a batch-effect correction. Significantly higher frequencies in patients than in controls were found for roughly 5 TRBV segments, including TRBV5-6, TRBV5-1 and TRBV20-1. Significantly lower normalized Chao1 diversity was found in multiple sclerosis patients than in controls, suggesting substantial peripheral T-cell clonal expansion.

The library was produced with PCR. The data were produced on an Illumina HiSeq 2500. To reduce PCR and sequencing biases, unique molecular identifiers were built into the TCR beta cDNA libraries. Approximately 500,000 cDNA molecules were obtained for every 1 to 10 million input T cells, so each molecule roughly corresponded to one T cell. The patient libraries were prepared and sequenced with the same protocol used for the earlier healthy control dataset. Within a given batch, samples were prepared together, multiplexed and sequenced on the same HiSeq lane. In the authors' own workflow: MIGEC was used to process the raw barcoded reads, and molecular identifier groups with only a single read were discarded before consensus assembly and CDR3 extraction. Clonotype tables were post-analysed with VDJtools, and diversity was normalized by down-sampling all datasets to the smallest sample size. Repertoire overlap clustering matched CDR3 amino acid but not nucleotide sequences to correct batch-related cross-sample contamination. Clones were called with MiXCR by TCRdb after fastp trimmed the public reads at Q25, and only in-frame beta chains were retained. Each CDR3 protein gets just one entry, which takes the most common genes and DNA from the rows behind it. TCRdb's processing, not the authors' own work, is the source of the V and J calls. A total of 400,000 to 500,000 distinct CDR3 sequences appear in this sample, more than 30% of them only once. The ten largest clones represent roughly 8.2% of the sample.

Points on this clonotype: What antigen it recognizes has not been identified. It has no much larger one-base neighbor in the sample; base qualities were not kept.

To demonstrate the VDJtools post-analysis software, TCR beta repertoires were profiled from the peripheral blood of 13 young patients with multiple sclerosis. The multiple sclerosis patients were children and adolescents ranging in age from roughly 6 to 16 years. Unmatched junction bases come to 5, with V trimmed by 0 bases and J by 8 bases. The CDR3 has 15 amino acids, counting the end cysteine and phenylalanine. CDR3 DNA only is kept here, 45 bases in frame from base 1. The germline V gene yields SGDLS for CDR1 and YYNGEE for CDR2. The sample consisted of blood. The chain couples TRBV9 to TRBJ2-1; 10 of the junction bases match TRBD1. The sequence came from a girl aged 2 to 9 with multiple sclerosis. The DNA sequence is given as TGTGCCAGCAGCGTAGGACAGGGGGCTTGGGATGAGCAGTTCTTC. This yields the protein CASSVGQGAWDEQFF.